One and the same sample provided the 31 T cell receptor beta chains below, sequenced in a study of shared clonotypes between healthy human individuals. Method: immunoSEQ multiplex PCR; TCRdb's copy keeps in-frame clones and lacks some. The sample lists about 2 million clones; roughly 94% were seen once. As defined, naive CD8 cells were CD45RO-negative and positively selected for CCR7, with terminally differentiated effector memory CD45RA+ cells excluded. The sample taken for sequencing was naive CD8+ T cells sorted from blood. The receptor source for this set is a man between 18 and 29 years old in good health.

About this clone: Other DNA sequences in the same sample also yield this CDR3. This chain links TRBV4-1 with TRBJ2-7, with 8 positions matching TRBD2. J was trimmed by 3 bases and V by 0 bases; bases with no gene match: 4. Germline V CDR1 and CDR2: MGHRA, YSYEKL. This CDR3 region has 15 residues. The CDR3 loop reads CASSQEGLAGYEQYF. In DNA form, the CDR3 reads TGCGCCAGCAGCCAAGAGGGTCTAGCGGGCTACGAGCAGTACTTC.

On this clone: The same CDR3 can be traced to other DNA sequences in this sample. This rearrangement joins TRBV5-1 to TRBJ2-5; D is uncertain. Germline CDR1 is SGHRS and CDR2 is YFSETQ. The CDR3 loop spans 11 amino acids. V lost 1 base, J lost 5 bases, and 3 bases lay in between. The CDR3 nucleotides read TGCGCCAGCAGCTTGTCGGAGACCCAGTACTTC. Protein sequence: CASSLSETQYF.

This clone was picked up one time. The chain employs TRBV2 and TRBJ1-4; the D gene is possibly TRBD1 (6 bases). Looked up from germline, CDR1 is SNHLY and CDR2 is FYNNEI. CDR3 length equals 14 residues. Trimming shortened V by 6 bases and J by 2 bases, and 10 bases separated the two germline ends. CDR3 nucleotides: TGTGCCAGCAGCGCGACAGGCACTAATGAAAAACTGTTTTTT. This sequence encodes CASSATGTNEKLFF.

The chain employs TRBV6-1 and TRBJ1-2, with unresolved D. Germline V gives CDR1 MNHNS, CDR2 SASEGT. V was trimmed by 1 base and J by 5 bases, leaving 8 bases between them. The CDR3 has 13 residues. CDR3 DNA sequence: TGTGCCAGCAGTGAAGTGGGAGTATATGGCTACACCTTC. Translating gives CASSEVGVYGYTF.

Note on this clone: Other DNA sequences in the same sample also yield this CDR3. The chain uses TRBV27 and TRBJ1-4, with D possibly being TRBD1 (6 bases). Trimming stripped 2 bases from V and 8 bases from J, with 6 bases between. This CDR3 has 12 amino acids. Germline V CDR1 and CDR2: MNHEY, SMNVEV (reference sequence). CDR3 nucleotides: TGTGCCAGCAGTTTAACAGGGGAAAAACTGTTTTTT. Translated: CASSLTGEKLFF.

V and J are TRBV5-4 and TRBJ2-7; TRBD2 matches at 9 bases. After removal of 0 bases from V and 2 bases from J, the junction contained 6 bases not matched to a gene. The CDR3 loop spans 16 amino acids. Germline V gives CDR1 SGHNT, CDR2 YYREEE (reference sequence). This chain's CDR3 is CASSLEASGDAYEQYF. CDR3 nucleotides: TGTGCCAGCAGCTTGGAGGCTAGCGGGGACGCCTACGAGCAGTACTTC.

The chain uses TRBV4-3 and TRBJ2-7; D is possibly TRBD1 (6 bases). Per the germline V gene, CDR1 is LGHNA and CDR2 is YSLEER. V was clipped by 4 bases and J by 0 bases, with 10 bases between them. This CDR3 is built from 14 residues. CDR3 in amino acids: CASSLGASSYEQYF. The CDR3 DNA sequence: TGCGCCAGCAGCCTGGGGGCCAGCTCCTACGAGCAGTACTTC.

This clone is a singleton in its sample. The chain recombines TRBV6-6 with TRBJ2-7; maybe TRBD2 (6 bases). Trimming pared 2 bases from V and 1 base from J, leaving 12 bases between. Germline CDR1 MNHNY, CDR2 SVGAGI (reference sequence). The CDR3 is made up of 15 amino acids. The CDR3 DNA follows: TGTGCCAGCAGTTACAGCTCGGGAGAATCCTACGAGCAGTACTTC. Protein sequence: CASSYSSGESYEQYF.

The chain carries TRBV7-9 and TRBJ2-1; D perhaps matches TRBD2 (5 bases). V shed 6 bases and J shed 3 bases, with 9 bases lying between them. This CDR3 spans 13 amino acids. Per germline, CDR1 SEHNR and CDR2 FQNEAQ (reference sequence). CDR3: CASRPAGYNEQFF. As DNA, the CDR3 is TGTGCCAGCAGGCCCGCGGGCTACAATGAGCAGTTCTTC.

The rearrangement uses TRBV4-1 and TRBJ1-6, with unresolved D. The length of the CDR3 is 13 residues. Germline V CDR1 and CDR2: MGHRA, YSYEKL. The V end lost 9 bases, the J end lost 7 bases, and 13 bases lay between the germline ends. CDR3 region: CASTREGNSPLHF. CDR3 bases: TGCGCCAGTACTAGAGAAGGCAATTCACCCCTCCACTTT.

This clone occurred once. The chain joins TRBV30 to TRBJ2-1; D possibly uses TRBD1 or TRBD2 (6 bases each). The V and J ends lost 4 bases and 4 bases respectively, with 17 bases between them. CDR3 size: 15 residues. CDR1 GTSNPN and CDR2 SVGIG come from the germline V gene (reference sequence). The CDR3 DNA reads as TGTGCCTGGACCAAGGGGGGCCCCCTATACAATGAGCAGTTCTTC. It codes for CAWTKGGPLYNEQFF.

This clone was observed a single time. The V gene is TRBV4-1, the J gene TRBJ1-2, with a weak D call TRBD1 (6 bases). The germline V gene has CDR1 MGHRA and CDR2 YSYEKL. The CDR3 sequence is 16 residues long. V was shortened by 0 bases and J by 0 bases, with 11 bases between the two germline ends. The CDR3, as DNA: TGCGCCAGCAGCCAAGAAACAGGGTGGTCTAACTATGGCTACACCTTC. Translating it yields CASSQETGWSNYGYTF.

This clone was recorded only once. CDR3 protein: CASSQGGLAKNIQYF. The DNA of the CDR3 is TGCGCCAGCAGCCAAGGCGGATTAGCCAAAAACATTCAGTACTTC. The genes are TRBV4-3 and TRBJ2-4; D not certain. The V and J ends lost 1 base and 0 bases respectively, with 7 bases between them. This CDR3 has 15 residues. CDR1 is LGHNA, CDR2 YSLEER, per germline.

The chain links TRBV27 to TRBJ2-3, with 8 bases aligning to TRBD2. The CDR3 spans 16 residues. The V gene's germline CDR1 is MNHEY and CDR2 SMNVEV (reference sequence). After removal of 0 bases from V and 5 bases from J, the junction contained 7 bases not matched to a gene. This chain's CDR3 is CASSLSWGLEVDTQYF. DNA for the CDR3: TGTGCCAGCAGTTTATCTTGGGGACTAGAGGTAGATACGCAGTATTTT.

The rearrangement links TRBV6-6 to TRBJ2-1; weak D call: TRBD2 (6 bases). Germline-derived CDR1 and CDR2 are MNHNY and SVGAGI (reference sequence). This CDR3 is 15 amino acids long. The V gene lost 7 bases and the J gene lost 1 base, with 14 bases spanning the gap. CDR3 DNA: TGTGCCAGCATCCACCGGGAGTGGTCCTACAATGAGCAGTTCTTC. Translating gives CASIHREWSYNEQFF.

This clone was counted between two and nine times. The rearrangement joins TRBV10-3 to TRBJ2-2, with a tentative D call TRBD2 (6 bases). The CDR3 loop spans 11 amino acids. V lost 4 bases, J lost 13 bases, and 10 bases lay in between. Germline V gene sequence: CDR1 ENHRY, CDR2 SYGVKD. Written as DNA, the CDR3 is TGTGCCATCAGTGTGGGAGGAATGCTGTTTTTT. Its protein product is CAISVGGMLFF.

CDR3 coding DNA: TGCGCCAGCAGCTTGGATTCCGGCGCGGGTTACGTTGAGCAGTTCTTC. Encoded protein: CASSLDSGAGYVEQFF. This chain connects TRBV5-1 to TRBJ2-1; a possible D gene is TRBD2 (5 bases). CDR3 length: 16 residues. Trimming stripped 0 bases from V and 9 bases from J, with 19 bases between. Germline CDR1 is SGHRS and CDR2 is YFSETQ. Supplemented by reference TRBV5-1 and TRBJ2-1, the full variable domain reads KAGVTQTPRYLIKTRGQQVTLSCSPISGHRSVSWYQQTPGQGLQFLFEYFSETQRNKGNFPGRFSGRQFSNSRSEMNVSTLELGDSALYLCASSLDSGAGYVEQFFGPGTRLTVL.

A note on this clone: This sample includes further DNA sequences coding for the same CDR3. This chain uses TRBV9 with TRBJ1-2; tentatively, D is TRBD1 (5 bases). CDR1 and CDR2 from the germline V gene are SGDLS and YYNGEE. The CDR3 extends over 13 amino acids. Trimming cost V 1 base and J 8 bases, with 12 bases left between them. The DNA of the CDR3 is TGTGCCAGCAGCGTACGGCAGGGAGACGGCTACACCTTC. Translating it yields CASSVRQGDGYTF.

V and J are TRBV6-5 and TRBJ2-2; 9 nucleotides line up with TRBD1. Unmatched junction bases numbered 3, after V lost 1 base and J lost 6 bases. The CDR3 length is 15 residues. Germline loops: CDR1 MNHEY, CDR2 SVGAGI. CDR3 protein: CASSYLQGAAGELFF. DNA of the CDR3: TGTGCCAGCAGTTACTTACAGGGGGCGGCCGGGGAGCTGTTTTTT.

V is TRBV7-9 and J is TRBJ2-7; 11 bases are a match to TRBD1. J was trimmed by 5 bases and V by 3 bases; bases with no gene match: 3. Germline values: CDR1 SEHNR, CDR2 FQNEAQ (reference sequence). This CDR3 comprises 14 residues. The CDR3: CASSFGQGAHEQYF. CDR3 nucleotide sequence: TGTGCCAGCAGCTTCGGACAGGGGGCACACGAGCAGTACTTC.

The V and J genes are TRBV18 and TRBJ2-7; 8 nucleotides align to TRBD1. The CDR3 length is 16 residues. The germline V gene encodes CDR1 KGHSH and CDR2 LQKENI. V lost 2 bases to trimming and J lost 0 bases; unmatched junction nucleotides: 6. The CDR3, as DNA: TGTGCCAGCTCACCAGACAGGGGCGAACTCTCCTACGAGCAGTACTTC. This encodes CASSPDRGELSYEQYF.

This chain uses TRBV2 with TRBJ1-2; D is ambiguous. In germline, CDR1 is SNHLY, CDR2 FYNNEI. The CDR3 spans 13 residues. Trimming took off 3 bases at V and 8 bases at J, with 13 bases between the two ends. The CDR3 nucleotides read TGTGCCAGCAGTGAGGGGAGAGTGGACGGCTACACCTTC. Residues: CASSEGRVDGYTF.

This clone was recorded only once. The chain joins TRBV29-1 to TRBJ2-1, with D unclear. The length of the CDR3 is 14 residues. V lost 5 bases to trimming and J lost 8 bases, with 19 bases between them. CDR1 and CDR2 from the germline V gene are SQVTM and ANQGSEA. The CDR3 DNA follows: TGCAGCGTTCTGGGTTTCAGAGTCGCCGATGAGCAGTTCTTC. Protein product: CSVLGFRVADEQFF.

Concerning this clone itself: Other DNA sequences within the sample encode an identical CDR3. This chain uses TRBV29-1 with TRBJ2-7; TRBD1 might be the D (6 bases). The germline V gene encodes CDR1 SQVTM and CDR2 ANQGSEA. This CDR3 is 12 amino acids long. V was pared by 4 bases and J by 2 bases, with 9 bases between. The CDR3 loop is CSVAGTTYEQYF. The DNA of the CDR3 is TGCAGCGTTGCCGGGACAACCTACGAGCAGTACTTC.

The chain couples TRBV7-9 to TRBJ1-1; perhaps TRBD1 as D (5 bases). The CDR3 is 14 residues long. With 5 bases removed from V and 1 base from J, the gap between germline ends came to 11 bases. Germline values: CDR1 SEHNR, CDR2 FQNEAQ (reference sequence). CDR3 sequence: CASSPWQGNTEAFF. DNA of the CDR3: TGTGCCAGCAGCCCTTGGCAGGGGAACACTGAAGCTTTCTTT.

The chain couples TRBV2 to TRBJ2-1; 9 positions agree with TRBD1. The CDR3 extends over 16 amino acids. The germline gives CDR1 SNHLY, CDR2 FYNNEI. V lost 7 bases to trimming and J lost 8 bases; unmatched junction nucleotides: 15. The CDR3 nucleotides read TGTGCCAGCACCTCGCCGGGGGGACAGGGTAACCATGAGCAGTTCTTC. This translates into CASTSPGGQGNHEQFF.

CDR3 in DNA: TGTGCCAGCAGCCACTCAGGAATCTATAGCAATCAGCCCCAGCATTTT. As protein: CASSHSGIYSNQPQHF. This sequence joins TRBV28 and TRBJ1-5, with no clear D. This CDR3 has 16 residues. CDR1 is MDHEN, CDR2 SYDVKM, per germline. The V gene lost 6 bases and the J gene lost 0 bases, with 15 bases spanning the gap.

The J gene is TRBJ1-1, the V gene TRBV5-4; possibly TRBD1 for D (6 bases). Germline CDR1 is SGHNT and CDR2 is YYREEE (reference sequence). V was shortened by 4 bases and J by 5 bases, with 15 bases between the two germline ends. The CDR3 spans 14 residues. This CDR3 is CASSLQGGLTEAFF. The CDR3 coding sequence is TGTGCCAGCAGCCTACAAGGGGGGCTTACTGAAGCTTTCTTT.

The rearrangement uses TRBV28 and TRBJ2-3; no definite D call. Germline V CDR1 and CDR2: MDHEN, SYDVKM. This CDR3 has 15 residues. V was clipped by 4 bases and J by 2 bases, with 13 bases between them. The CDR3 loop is CASSSPASNTDTQYF. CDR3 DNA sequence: TGTGCCAGCAGTTCACCCGCCTCCAACACAGATACGCAGTATTTT.

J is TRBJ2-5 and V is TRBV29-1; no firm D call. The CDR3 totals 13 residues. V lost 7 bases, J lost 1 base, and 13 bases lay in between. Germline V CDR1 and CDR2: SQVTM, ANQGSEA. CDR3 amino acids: CSALNRIQETQYF. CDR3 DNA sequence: TGCAGCGCCTTGAACCGTATCCAAGAGACCCAGTACTTC.

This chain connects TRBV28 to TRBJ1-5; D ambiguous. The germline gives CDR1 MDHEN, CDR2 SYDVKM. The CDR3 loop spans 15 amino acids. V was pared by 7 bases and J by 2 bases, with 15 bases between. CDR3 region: CASIPTLTGNQPQHF. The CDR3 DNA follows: TGTGCCAGCATCCCTACCCTGACGGGCAATCAGCCCCAGCATTTT.